The 9 T cell receptor beta chains reported below all come from one sample, sequenced in a study of CD8 T cells in Susac syndrome. Random hexamers were used to reverse transcribe the RNA input (about 0.5 to 1 ug). TCRdb recomputed calls from the immunoSEQ multiplex PCR reads with MiXCR, one row per CDR3 protein. The sample consists of 170,000 or so distinct CDR3 sequences, 85% to 95% of them appearing once. Input material: CD8+ T cells from PBMCs. The receptors stem from a human donor with multiple sclerosis.

V usage is TRBV9 and J usage is TRBJ1-2; D is unclear. Looked up from germline, CDR1 is SGDLS and CDR2 is YYNGEE. This CDR3 region has 15 residues. The V and J ends lost 0 bases and 2 bases respectively, with 11 bases between them. In nucleotides, the CDR3 is TGTGCCAGCAGCGTAGCTACGACACCGAACTATGGCTACACCTTC. It translates to CASSVATTPNYGYTF.

This chain joins TRBV11-2 and TRBJ2-7, with D hard to call. Trimming removed 6 bases at V and 0 bases at J, with 12 bases between. Germline lookup yields CDR1 SGHAT and CDR2 FQNNGV. There are 14 residues in the CDR3. Here the CDR3 reads CASSLAGVSYEQYF. As DNA, the CDR3 is TGTGCCAGCAGTCTGGCTGGAGTCTCCTACGAGCAGTACTTC.

This rearrangement joins TRBV4-1 to TRBJ2-7; D not resolved. Germline CDR1 and CDR2: MGHRA and YSYEKL. Trimming left V 1 base short and J 6 bases short, with 19 bases between. The CDR3 loop spans 16 amino acids. The CDR3: CASSQVEGRIWGEQYF. In nucleotides, the CDR3 is TGCGCCAGCAGCCAAGTCGAAGGCAGGATATGGGGCGAGCAGTACTTC.

The V and J genes are TRBV9 and TRBJ2-1; the D is unclear. V dropped 0 bases and J dropped 9 bases, with 7 bases sitting between them. This CDR3 spans 12 amino acids. From germline, CDR1 is SGDLS and CDR2 YYNGEE. The CDR3 sequence is CASSVDLGEQFF. The CDR3 DNA reads TGTGCCAGCAGCGTAGATTTGGGTGAGCAGTTCTTC.

The rearrangement links TRBV27 to TRBJ1-2; possibly TRBD1 for D (6 bases). The CDR3 loop spans 13 amino acids. Germline lookup yields CDR1 MNHEY and CDR2 SMNVEV (reference sequence). Deletions cut 3 bases from V and 7 bases from J, with 12 bases between. This CDR3 is CASSFGQGLGYTF. DNA of the CDR3: TGTGCCAGCAGTTTCGGGCAGGGGCTTGGCTACACCTTC.

The gene calls are TRBV27 and TRBJ2-7; weak D call: TRBD1 (5 bases). This CDR3 region has 12 residues. Between the trimmed V and J ends, which lost 8 bases and 7 bases, there was a span of 15 bases. Germline CDR1 is MNHEY and CDR2 is SMNVEV (reference sequence). The CDR3 here is CASGHSAREQYF. CDR3 nucleotides: TGTGCCAGCGGACACAGTGCCAGGGAGCAGTACTTC.

This chain links TRBV18 with TRBJ2-1; 10 bases fit TRBD2. Germline V CDR1 and CDR2: KGHSH, LQKENI. Trimming removed 7 bases from V and 6 bases from J; junction bases left unmatched: 9. The CDR3 runs to 15 residues. CDR3 residues: CASFTSSGSANEQFF. The DNA of the CDR3 is TGTGCCAGCTTCACCTCTAGCGGGAGTGCCAATGAGCAGTTCTTC. The full variable domain, completed using reference TRBV18 and TRBJ2-1, is NAGVMQNPRHLVRRRGQEARLRCSPMKGHSHVYWYRQLPEEGLKFMVYLQKENIIDESGMPKERFSAEFPKEGPSILRIQQVVRGDSAAYFCASFTSSGSANEQFFGPGTRLTVL.

CDR3 loop: CASSLEGGPPYSGYTF. The DNA for the CDR3 is TGTGCCAGCAGCTTGGAGGGTGGACCACCTTACTCTGGCTACACCTTC. V is TRBV5-6 and J is TRBJ1-2; no firm D call. The CDR3 contains 16 residues. Between the trimmed V and J ends, which lost 0 bases and 7 bases, there was a span of 19 bases. Germline values: CDR1 SGHDT, CDR2 YYEEEE.

V is TRBV2 and J is TRBJ2-3; 10 positions match TRBD2. Trimming took 7 bases from V and 0 from J; bases not matched to a gene: 13. Germline CDR1 and CDR2: SNHLY and FYNNEI. This CDR3 is built from 18 residues. The CDR3: CASNLLEREGISTDTQYF. CDR3 DNA sequence: TGTGCCAGCAATCTCCTAGAGCGGGAGGGGATTAGCACAGATACGCAGTATTTT.